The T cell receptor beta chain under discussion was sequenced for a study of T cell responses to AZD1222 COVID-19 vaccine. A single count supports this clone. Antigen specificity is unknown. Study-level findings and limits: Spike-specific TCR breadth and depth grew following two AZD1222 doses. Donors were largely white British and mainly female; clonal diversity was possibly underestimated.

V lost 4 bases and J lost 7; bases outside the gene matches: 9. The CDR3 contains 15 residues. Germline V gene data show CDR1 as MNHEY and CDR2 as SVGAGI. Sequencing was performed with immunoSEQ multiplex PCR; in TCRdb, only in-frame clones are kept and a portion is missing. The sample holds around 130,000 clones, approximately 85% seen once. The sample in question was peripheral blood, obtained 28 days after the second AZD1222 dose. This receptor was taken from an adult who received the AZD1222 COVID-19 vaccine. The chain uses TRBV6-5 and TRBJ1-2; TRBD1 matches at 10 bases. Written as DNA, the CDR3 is TGTGCCAGCAGTTCGACAGGGGGCGGGCGATCTGGCTACACCTTC. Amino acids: CASSSTGGGRSGYTF.